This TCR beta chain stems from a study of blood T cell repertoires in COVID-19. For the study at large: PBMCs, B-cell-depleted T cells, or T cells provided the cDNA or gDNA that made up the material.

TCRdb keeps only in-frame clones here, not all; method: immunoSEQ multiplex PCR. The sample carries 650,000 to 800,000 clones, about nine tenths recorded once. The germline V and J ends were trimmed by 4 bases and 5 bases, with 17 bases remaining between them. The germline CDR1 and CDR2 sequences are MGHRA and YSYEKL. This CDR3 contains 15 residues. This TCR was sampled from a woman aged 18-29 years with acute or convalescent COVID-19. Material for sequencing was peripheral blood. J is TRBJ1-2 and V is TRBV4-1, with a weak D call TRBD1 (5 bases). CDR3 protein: CASSLRGGDFYGYTF. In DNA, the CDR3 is TGCGCCAGCAGCCTTCGGGGCGGGGATTTTTATGGCTACACCTTC.